This T cell receptor (beta chain) was captured in a study of early T cells in non-severe SARS-CoV-2 infection. This clonotype was picked up many times. The CDR3 has 13 residues. V was clipped by 7 bases and J by 7 bases; unmatched bases: 8. The germline V gene encodes CDR1 ENHRY and CDR2 SYGVKD. TCRdb recomputed calls from the 5' RACE reads with MiXCR, one row per CDR3 protein. The sample contains around 30,000 distinct CDR3 sequences, over 3.5% of which appear only once. The chain combines TRBV10-3 with TRBJ2-7; TRBD1 agrees at 9 bases. Material: whole blood. This receptor was identified in an adult who was a healthcare worker with PCR-confirmed SARS-CoV-2 infection or an uninfected control (not recorded which). The CDR3 is CAITPGQGEEQYF. The CDR3 DNA follows: TGTGCCATCACACCGGGACAGGGTGAAGAGCAGTACTTC.